This TCR beta chain emerged from a study of long-term antiretroviral therapy in people with HIV. This clone was seen only once. Germline V lookup: CDR1 SEHNR, CDR2 FQNEAQ (reference sequence). This CDR3 spans 13 amino acids. V was pared by 8 bases and J by 5 bases, with 6 bases of the junction left unmatched. The assay, immunoSEQ v3.0, was run at survey level. Data came from immunoSEQ multiplex PCR; TCRdb stores just in-frame clones and leaves some out. Here the sample spans 20,000 to 25,000 clones, around four fifths being singletons. The receptor comes from a woman aged 45-59 years with HIV. The V gene is TRBV7-9, the J gene TRBJ2-5; TRBD2 matches at 9 bases. Sequenced material: unsorted PBMCs, taken 1.9 years after starting antiretroviral therapy. CDR3 DNA sequence: TGTGCCAGCGGGACTAGCCTATCCGAGACCCAGTACTTC. Its protein is CASGTSLSETQYF.